This TCR beta chain was sequenced during a study of blood T cell repertoires in COVID-19. Study-wide context: The origin of the acute and convalescent COVID-19 samples was the United States, Italy and Spain. PBMCs, B-cell-depleted T cells, or T cells provided the cDNA or gDNA that made up the material.

The CDR3 has 16 residues. Germline values: CDR1 LGHDT, CDR2 YNNKEL (reference sequence). The J segment lost 3 bases and the V segment lost 4 bases, leaving 10 bases of the junction unmatched. The table came from immunoSEQ multiplex PCR; TCRdb's copy has only in-frame clones and leaves some out. The sample consists of under 130,000 clones, 84% of them appearing once. V gene TRBV3-1 (or the pseudogene TRBV3-2) combines with J gene TRBJ1-1; 8 bases match TRBD1. Material for sequencing was peripheral blood. The sequence derives from a human donor in a cohort sampled during active or convalescent COVID-19. The CDR3 DNA is TGTGCCAGCAGCCGAGATTTGACAGGGGTGGACACTGAAGCTTTCTTT. It translates to CASSRDLTGVDTEAFF.